This T cell receptor (beta chain) emerged from a study of tumor and adjacent non-tumor tissue in lung cancer. Study details: Patients were aged about 31 to 76, roughly 9 men and about five women, stage I to III. Regarding the study as a whole: Tumor TCR diversity, when higher, was linked to shorter survival.

This sample's RNA came from whole unsorted tissue. From germline, CDR1 is SGHTA and CDR2 FQGNSA. The CDR3 sequence is 14 residues long. Trimming shortened V by 7 bases and J by 7 bases, and 19 bases separated the two germline ends. The library came from three nested PCR rounds adapted from ARM-PCR protocols. TCRdb processed the multiplex PCR reads anew with MiXCR; each CDR3 protein has one entry. The data show over 60,000 distinct CDR3 sequences, roughly 80% seen once. Details on this clonotype: Its target is unknown.

The origin of this receptor is a woman between 50 and 59 years old with non-small cell lung cancer. The chain has TRBV7-2 and TRBJ2-5; TRBD2 is a possible D gene (5 bases). Sequencing input: lung tumor tissue. The CDR3, as DNA: TGTGCCAGCATCCCCGGGGTACAATTAGGGACCCAGTACTTC. Protein sequence: CASIPGVQLGTQYF.